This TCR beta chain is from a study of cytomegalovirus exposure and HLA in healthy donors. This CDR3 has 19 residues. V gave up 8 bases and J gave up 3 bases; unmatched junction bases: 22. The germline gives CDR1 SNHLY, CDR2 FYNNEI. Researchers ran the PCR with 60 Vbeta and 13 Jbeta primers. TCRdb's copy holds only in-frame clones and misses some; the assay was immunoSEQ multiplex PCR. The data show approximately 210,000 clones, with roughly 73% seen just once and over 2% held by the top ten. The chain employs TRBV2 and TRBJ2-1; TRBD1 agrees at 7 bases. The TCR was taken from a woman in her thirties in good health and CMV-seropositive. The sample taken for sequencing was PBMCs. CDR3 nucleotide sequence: TGTGCCAGCTGGCGTTACGGACAGTCTTCCACAGGGGTCTACAATGAGCAGTTCTTC. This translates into CASWRYGQSSTGVYNEQFF.